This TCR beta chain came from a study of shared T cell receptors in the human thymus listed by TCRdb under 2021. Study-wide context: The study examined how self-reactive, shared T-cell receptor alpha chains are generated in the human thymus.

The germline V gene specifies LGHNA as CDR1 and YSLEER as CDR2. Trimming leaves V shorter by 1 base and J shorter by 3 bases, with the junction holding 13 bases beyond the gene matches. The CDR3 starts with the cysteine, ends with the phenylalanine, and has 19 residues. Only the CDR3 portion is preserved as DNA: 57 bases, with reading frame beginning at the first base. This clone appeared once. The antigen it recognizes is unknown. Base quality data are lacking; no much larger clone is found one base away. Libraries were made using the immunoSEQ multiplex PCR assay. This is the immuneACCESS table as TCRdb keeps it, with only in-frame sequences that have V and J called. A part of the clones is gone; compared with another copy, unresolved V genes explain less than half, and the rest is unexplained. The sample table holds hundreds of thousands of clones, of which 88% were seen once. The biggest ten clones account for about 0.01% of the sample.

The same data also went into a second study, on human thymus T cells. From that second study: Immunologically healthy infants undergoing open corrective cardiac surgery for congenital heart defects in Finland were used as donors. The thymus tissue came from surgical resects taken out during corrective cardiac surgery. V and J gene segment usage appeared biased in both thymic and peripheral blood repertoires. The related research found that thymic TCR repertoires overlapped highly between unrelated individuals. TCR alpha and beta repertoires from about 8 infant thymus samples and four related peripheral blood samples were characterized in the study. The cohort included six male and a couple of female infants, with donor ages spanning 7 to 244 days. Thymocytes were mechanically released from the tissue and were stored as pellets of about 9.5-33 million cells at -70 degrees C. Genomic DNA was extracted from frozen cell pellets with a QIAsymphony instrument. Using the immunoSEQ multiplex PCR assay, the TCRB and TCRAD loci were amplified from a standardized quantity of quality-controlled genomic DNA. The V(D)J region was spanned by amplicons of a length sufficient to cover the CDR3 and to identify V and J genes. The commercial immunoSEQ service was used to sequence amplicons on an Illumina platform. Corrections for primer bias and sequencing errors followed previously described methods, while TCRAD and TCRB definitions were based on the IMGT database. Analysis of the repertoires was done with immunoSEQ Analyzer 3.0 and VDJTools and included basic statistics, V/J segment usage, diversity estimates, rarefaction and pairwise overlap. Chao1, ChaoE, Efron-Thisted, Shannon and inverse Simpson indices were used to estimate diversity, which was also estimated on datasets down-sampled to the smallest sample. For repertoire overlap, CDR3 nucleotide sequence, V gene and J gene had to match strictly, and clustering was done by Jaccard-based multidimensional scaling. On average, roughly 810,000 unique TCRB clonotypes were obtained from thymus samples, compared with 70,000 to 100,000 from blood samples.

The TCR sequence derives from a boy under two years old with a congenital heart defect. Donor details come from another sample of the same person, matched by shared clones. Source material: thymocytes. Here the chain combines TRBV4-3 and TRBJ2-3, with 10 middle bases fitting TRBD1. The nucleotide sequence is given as TGCGCCAGCAGCCAAGGGCCCTATGGGGACAGGGGCAGGACAGATACGCAGTATTTT. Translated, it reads CASSQGPYGDRGRTDTQYF.